These 14 T cell receptor beta chains originate from one sample sequenced in a study of T cells in narcolepsy. Only in-frame clones appear in the TCRdb table, and some are missing; sequencing was by immunoSEQ multiplex PCR. The sample holds 30,000 to 35,000 clones, approximately 78% seen once. Sequencing used CD45RA- memory CD4+ T cells from PBMCs. The receptors were sampled from a human donor with narcolepsy.

The chain employs TRBV11-3 and TRBJ2-1; TRBD1 or TRBD2 may be the D gene (6 bases each). There are 12 residues in the CDR3. V lost 2 bases to trimming and J lost 8 bases, with 7 bases between them. Germline V CDR1 and CDR2: SGHNT, YENEEA. The CDR3 nucleotides are TGTGCCAGCAGCTTAAGGGGGGATGAGCAGTTCTTC. This translates into CASSLRGDEQFF. The whole variable domain, filled in from reference TRBV11-3 and TRBJ2-1, reads EAGVVQSPRYKIIEKKQPVAFWCNPISGHNTLYWYLQNLGQGPELLIRYENEEAVDDSQLPKDRFSAERLKGVDSTLKIQPAELGDSAVYLCASSLRGDEQFFGPGTRLTVL.

About this clone itself: Other DNA sequences from this sample encode an identical CDR3 as well. V and J are TRBV11-2 and TRBJ1-1; no clear D. Germline values: CDR1 SGHAT, CDR2 FQNNGV. This CDR3 comprises 12 residues. Trimming took 5 bases from V and 8 from J, leaving 12 bases between them. The CDR3 DNA reads as TGTGCCAGCAGCCTTGCCCCCACAGAAGCTTTCTTT. It encodes CASSLAPTEAFF.

The genes are TRBV19 and TRBJ1-1; possible D gene TRBD1, 5 bases. Germline values: CDR1 LNHDA, CDR2 SQIVND (reference sequence). V lost 3 bases and J lost 4, with 15 bases in between. CDR3 length equals 15 residues. The CDR3 here is CASSIPGRGTTEAFF. As DNA, the CDR3 is TGTGCCAGTAGTATTCCGGGACGGGGGACCACTGAAGCTTTCTTT.

The chain employs TRBV6-1 and TRBJ1-1, with a weak D call TRBD1 (5 bases). The CDR3 sequence is 17 residues long. CDR1 and CDR2 from the germline V gene are MNHNS and SASEGT. With 3 bases removed from V and 1 base from J, the gap between germline ends came to 18 bases. This CDR3 reads CASSEGPGGGPNTEAFF. CDR3 coding DNA: TGTGCCAGCAGTGAGGGTCCGGGTGGGGGACCGAACACTGAAGCTTTCTTT.

This chain uses TRBV6-5 with TRBJ2-5; no definite D call. Germline CDR1 reads MNHEY; CDR2 reads SVGAGI. The ends were cut back, 0 bases at V and 6 bases at J, with 8 bases in the middle. This CDR3 contains 13 residues. The CDR3 DNA reads as TGTGCCAGCAGTTACTCTAGCACGCAGACCCAGTACTTC. It encodes CASSYSSTQTQYF.

Here the CDR3 reads CASSNKLAGGGYWANVLTF. The CDR3 DNA is TGTGCCAGCAGTAACAAACTAGCGGGAGGGGGGTACTGGGCCAACGTCCTGACTTTC. The gene calls are TRBV27 and TRBJ2-6; TRBD2 matches at 13 bases. Germline CDR1 reads MNHEY; CDR2 reads SMNVEV (reference sequence). The V and J ends lost 5 bases and 5 bases, in that order; junction bases with no gene match: 12. CDR3 length: 19 residues.

The chain joins TRBV2 to TRBJ2-3, with TRBD2 matching over 9 bases. The CDR3 consists of 16 residues. The trim removed 1 base at V and 2 bases at J, leaving 4 bases unmatched. Germline V gives CDR1 SNHLY, CDR2 FYNNEI. The CDR3 sequence is CASSEVSSGNTDTQYF. The CDR3 bases are TGTGCCAGCAGTGAAGTATCTAGCGGGAACACAGATACGCAGTATTTT.

The chain recombines TRBV5-6 with TRBJ2-5; no firm D call. The germline V gene has CDR1 SGHDT and CDR2 YYEEEE. CDR3 length equals 14 residues. V was shortened by 2 bases and J by 2 bases, with 10 bases between the two germline ends. The CDR3 DNA reads TGTGCCAGCAGCTTTTACAGCCTTCAAGAGACCCAGTACTTC. Translating it yields CASSFYSLQETQYF.

This chain joins TRBV9 and TRBJ2-5; 8 bases agree with TRBD2. The germline CDR1 and CDR2 sequences are SGDLS and YYNGEE. Germline trimming cut 4 bases from V and 5 bases from J; bases unmatched to any gene: 10. The CDR3 covers 15 residues. The CDR3 region has the DNA TGTGCCAGCAGCCCACCCGGGGCGGGGGGTGAGACCCAGTACTTC. It encodes CASSPPGAGGETQYF.

This rearrangement joins TRBV6-5 to TRBJ1-5; 9 nucleotides align to TRBD1. Germline loops: CDR1 MNHEY, CDR2 SVGAGI. The CDR3 is 14 residues long. J gave up 4 bases and V 6 bases, and 4 bases lay outside the gene matches. This chain's CDR3 is CASRPTGGNQPQHF. CDR3 DNA sequence: TGTGCCAGCAGGCCGACAGGGGGTAATCAGCCCCAGCATTTT.

The genes are TRBV2 and TRBJ2-7, with TRBD1 matching over 11 bases. With V trimmed by 3 bases and J by 3 bases, 7 bases remained unmatched. Germline-derived CDR1 and CDR2 are SNHLY and FYNNEI. The CDR3 has 16 amino acids. CDR3 in amino acids: CASSEVRGTGGYEQYF. CDR3 nucleotides: TGTGCCAGCAGTGAGGTCAGGGGGACAGGGGGCTACGAGCAGTACTTC.

This clone was seen a handful of times. V gene TRBV27 combines with J gene TRBJ2-4; 9 nucleotides align to TRBD1. Germline CDR1 is MNHEY and CDR2 is SMNVEV (reference sequence). The V gene end was trimmed by 4 bases and the J gene end by 0 bases; junction bases not matched to a gene: 7. The CDR3 spans 17 residues. The chain's CDR3 is CASSSGTGTLAKNIQYF. CDR3 DNA: TGTGCCAGCAGTTCCGGGACAGGGACTCTAGCCAAAAACATTCAGTACTTC.

V and J are TRBV7-3 and TRBJ2-5, with D perhaps TRBD1 or TRBD2 (6 bases each). Trimming took 0 bases from V and 5 from J, leaving 10 bases between them. The CDR3 runs to 14 residues. Germline CDR1 SGHTA, CDR2 FQGTGA. The CDR3 nucleotides read TGTGCCAGCAGCTTAACGGAGGGGGTGGAGACCCAGTACTTC. Its translation: CASSLTEGVETQYF.

CDR3 region: CASSDSIGATNEKLFF. CDR3 DNA: TGTGCCAGCAGCGACAGTATCGGGGCAACTAATGAAAAACTGTTTTTT. The chain couples TRBV9 to TRBJ1-4; D is uncertain. The CDR3 has 16 amino acids. The germline V gene encodes CDR1 SGDLS and CDR2 YYNGEE. V gave up 3 bases and J gave up 0 bases, with 12 bases separating them. The full variable domain, rest sourced from reference TRBV9 and TRBJ1-4, is DSGVTQTPKHLITATGQRVTLRCSPRSGDLSVYWYQQSLDQGLQFLIQYYNGEERAKGNILERFSAQQFPDLHSELNLSSLELGDSALYFCASSDSIGATNEKLFFGSGTQLSVL.